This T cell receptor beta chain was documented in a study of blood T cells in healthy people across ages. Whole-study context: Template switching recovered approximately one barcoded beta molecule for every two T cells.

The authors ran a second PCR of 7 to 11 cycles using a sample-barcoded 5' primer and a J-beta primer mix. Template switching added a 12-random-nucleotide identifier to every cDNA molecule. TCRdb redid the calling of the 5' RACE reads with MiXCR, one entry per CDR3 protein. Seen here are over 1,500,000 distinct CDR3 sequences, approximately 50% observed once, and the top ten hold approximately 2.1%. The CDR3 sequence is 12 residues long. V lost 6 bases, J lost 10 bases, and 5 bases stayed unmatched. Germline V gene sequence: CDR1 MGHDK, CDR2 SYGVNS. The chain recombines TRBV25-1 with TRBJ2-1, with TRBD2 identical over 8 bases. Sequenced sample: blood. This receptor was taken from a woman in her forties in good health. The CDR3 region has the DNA TGTGCCAGCAGAGCGTTAGCGGGGGAGCAGTTCTTC. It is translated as CASRALAGEQFF. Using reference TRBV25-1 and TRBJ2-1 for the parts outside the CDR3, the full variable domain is EADIYQTPRYLVIGTGKKITLECSQTMGHDKMYWYQQDPGMELHLIHYSYGVNSTEKGDLSSESTVSRIRTEHFPLTLESARPSHTSQYLCASRALAGEQFFGPGTRLTVL.